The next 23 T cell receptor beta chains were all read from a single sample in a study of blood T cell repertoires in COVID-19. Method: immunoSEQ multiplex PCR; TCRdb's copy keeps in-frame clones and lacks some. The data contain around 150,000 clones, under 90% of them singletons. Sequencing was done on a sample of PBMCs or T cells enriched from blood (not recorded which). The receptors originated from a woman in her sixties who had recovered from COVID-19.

CDR3 sequence reads: CASSRDIAGGGETQYF. CDR3 in DNA: TGTGCCAGTAGTAGGGATATAGCGGGGGGCGGGGAGACCCAGTACTTC. This chain uses TRBV19 with TRBJ2-5; TRBD2 aligns across 10 bases. The J segment lost 5 bases and the V segment lost 4 bases, leaving 10 bases of the junction unmatched. Germline loops: CDR1 LNHDA, CDR2 SQIVND (reference sequence). The CDR3 runs 16 residues.

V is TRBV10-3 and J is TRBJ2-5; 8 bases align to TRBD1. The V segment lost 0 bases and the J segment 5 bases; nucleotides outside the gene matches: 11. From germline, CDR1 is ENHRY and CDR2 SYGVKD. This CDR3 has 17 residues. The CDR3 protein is CAISESMGRGRVETQYF. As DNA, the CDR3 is TGTGCCATCAGTGAGTCGATGGGCAGGGGGCGAGTGGAGACCCAGTACTTC.

The CDR3, as DNA: TGTGCCAGCAGCTTAGATAATCTAGCGGGGGAAGGCCAGTACTTC. Amino acids: CASSLDNLAGEGQYF. The V gene is TRBV11-2, the J gene TRBJ2-5; TRBD2 matches 10 bases. CDR3 length: 15 residues. Germline V lookup: CDR1 SGHAT, CDR2 FQNNGV. The J segment lost 10 bases and the V segment lost 0 bases, leaving 8 bases of the junction unmatched. Full variable domain (missing parts from reference TRBV11-2 and TRBJ2-5): EAGVAQSPRYKIIEKRQSVAFWCNPISGHATLYWYQQILGQGPKLLIQFQNNGVVDDSQLPKDRFSAERLKGVDSTLKIQPAKLEDSAVYLCASSLDNLAGEGQYFGPGTRLLVL.

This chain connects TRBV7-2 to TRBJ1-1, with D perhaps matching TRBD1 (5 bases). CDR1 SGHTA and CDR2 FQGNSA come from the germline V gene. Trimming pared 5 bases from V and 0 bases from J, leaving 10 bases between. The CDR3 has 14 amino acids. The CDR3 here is CASSPTDMNTEAFF. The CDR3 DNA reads TGTGCCAGCAGCCCGACAGATATGAACACTGAAGCTTTCTTT.

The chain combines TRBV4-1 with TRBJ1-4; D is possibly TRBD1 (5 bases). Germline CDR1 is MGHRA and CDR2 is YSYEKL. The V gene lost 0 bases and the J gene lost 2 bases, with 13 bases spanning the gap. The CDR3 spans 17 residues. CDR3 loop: CASSQDVRSGTNEKLFF. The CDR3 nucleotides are TGCGCCAGCAGCCAAGATGTCCGGTCAGGGACTAATGAAAAACTGTTTTTT.

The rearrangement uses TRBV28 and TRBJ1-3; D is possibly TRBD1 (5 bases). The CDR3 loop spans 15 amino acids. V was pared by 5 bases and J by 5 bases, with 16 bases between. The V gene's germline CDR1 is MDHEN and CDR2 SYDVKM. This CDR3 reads CASSTGGGIRNTIYF. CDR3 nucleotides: TGTGCCAGCAGTACCGGGGGAGGTATCAGAAACACCATATATTTT.

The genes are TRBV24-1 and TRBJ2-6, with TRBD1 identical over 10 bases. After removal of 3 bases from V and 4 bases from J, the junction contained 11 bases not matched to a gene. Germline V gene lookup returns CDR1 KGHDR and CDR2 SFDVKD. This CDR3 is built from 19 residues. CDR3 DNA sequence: TGTGCCACCAGTGATCCGACAGGGGGCATTGGATTAGGGGCCAACGTCCTGACTTTC. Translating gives CATSDPTGGIGLGANVLTF.

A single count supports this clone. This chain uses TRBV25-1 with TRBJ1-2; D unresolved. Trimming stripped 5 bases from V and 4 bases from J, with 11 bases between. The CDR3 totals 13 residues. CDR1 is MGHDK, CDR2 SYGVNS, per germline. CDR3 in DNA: TGTGCCAGCAGTTCCCCGTCCAGCTATGGCTACACCTTC. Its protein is CASSSPSSYGYTF.

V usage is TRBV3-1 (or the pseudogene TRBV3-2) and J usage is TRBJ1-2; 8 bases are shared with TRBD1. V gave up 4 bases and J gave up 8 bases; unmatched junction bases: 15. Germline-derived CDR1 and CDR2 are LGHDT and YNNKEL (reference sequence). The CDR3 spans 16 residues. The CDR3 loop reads CASSPGTGSGGRGYTF. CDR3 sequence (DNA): TGTGCCAGCAGCCCCGGGACAGGCTCTGGGGGACGCGGCTACACCTTC.

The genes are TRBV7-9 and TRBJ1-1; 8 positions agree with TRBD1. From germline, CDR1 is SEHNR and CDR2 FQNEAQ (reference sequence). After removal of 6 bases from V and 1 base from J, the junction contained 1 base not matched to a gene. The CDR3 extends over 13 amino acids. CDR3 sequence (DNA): TGTGCCAGCAGTCAGGGGGCGAACACTGAAGCTTTCTTT. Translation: CASSQGANTEAFF.

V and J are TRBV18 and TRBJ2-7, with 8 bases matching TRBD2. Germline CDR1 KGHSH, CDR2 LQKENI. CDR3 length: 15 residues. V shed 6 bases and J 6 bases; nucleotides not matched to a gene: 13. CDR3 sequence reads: CASSRGGPVISEQYF. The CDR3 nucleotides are TGTGCCAGCTCTCGCGGGGGGCCCGTCATAAGCGAGCAGTACTTC.

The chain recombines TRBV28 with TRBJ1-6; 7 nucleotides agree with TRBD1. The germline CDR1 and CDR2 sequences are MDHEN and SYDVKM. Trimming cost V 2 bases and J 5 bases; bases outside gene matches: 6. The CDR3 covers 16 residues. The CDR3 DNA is TGTGCCAGCAGTTTAGTCACAGGGGTTCATAATTCACCCCTCCACTTT. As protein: CASSLVTGVHNSPLHF.

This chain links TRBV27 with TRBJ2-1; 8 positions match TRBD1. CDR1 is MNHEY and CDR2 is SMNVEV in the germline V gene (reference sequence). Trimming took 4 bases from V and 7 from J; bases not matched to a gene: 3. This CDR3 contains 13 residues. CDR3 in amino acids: CASSWDRRNEQFF. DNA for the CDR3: TGTGCCAGCAGTTGGGACAGGCGGAATGAGCAGTTCTTC.

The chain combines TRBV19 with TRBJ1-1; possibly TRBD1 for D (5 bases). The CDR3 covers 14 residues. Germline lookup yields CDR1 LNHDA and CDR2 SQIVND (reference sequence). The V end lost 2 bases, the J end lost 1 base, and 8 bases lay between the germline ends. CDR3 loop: CASSIRDSNTEAFF. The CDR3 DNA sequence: TGTGCCAGTAGTATACGGGACTCGAACACTGAAGCTTTCTTT.

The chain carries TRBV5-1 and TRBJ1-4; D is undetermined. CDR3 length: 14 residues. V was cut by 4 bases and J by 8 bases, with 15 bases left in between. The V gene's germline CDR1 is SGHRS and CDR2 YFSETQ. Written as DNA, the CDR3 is TGCGCCAGCAGCGGCGGGGTTGGGAGGGAAAAACTGTTTTTT. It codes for CASSGGVGREKLFF.

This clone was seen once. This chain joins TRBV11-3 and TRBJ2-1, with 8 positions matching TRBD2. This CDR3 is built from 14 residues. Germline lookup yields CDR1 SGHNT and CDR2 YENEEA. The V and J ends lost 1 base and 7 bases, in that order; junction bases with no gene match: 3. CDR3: CASSLAGGANEQFF. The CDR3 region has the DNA TGTGCCAGCAGCTTAGCCGGGGGGGCGAATGAGCAGTTCTTC.

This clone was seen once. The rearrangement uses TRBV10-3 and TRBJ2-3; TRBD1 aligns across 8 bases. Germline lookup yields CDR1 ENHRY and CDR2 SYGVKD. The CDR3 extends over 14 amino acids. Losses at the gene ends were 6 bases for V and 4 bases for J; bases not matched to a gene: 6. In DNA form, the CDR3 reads TGTGCCATCAGAGCCGGACAGGGATCAGATACGCAGTATTTT. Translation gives CAIRAGQGSDTQYF.

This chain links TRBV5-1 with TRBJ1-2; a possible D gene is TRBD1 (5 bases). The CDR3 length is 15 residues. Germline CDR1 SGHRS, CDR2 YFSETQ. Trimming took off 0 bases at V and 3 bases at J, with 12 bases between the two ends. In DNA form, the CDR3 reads TGCGCCAGCAGCTTGGACCACAGGAAAGACTATGGCTACACCTTC. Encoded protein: CASSLDHRKDYGYTF.

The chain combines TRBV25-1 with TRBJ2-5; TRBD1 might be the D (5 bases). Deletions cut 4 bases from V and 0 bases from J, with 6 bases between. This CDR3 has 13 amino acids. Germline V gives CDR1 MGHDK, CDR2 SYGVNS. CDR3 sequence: CASSAGYQETQYF. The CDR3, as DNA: TGTGCCAGCAGTGCAGGGTACCAAGAGACCCAGTACTTC.

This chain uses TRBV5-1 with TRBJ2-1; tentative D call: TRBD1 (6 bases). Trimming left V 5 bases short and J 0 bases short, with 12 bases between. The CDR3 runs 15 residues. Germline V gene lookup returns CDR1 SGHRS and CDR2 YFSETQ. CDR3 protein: CASREGGSSYNEQFF. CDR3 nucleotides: TGCGCCAGCAGAGAAGGGGGAAGCTCCTACAATGAGCAGTTCTTC.

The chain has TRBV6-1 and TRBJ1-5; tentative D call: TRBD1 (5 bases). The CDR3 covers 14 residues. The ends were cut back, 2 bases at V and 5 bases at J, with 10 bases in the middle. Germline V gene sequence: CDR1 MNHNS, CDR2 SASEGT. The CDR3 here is CASSEMGRDQPQHF. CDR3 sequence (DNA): TGTGCCAGCAGTGAAATGGGCAGGGATCAGCCCCAGCATTTT.

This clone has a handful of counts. As DNA, the CDR3 is TGTGCCAGCAGCCCGACAGGGCGCACCGGGGAGCTGTTTTTT. Its protein is CASSPTGRTGELFF. This chain links TRBV11-2 with TRBJ2-2; 7 nucleotides agree with TRBD1. The CDR3 is 14 amino acids. Germline CDR1 reads SGHAT; CDR2 reads FQNNGV. J lost 4 bases, V lost 5 bases, and 4 bases had no gene match.

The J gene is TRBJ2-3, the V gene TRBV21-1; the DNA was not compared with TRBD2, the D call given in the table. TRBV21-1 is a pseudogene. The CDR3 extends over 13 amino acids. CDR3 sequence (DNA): TGTGCCAGCAGCAGGACGGAGGACCGAAAGAAGTATTTT. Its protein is CASSRTEDRKKYF.